The T cell receptor beta chain under discussion was sequenced for a study of blood T cell repertoires in COVID-19. About the study: Acute-phase and convalescent COVID-19 samples originated in the United States, Italy and Spain. Sample material is recorded as cDNA or gDNA derived from T cells, B-cell-depleted T cells, or PBMCs.

In the original workflow: Reference gene primer amplification in the assay estimated nucleated cell counts. The data were produced by immunoSEQ multiplex PCR, yet TCRdb's version contains in-frame clones alone and is incomplete. V and J calls and clone size follow that table, whereas D and trimming were derived from the DNA. The sample holds over 150,000 clones, approximately 94% seen once. The CDR3 contains 16 residues. Germline V gives CDR1 LGHDT, CDR2 YNNKEL (reference sequence). V lost 6 bases, J lost 0 bases, and 12 bases lay in between. The Seattle patients joined while their infection was active and were tracked longitudinally afterward.

The chain is built from TRBV3-1 (or the pseudogene TRBV3-2) and TRBJ2-6, with D unresolved. Sequencing was carried out using peripheral blood. This receptor was identified in a young man with COVID-19, enrolled during active disease. Here the CDR3 reads CASRGTAHSGANVLTF. CDR3 in DNA: TGTGCCAGCAGGGGCACGGCCCACTCTGGGGCCAACGTCCTGACTTTC.